The clone carrying this T cell receptor beta chain occurred once. Clones were read by immunoSEQ multiplex PCR, and TCRdb kept only the in-frame ones, dropping some. The top ten clones hold less than 0.6% of a sample with tens of thousands of clones, about 90% of them seen once. This entry belongs to a study of T cell changes during pregnancy in multiple sclerosis. V was trimmed by 7 bases and J by 3 bases, leaving 24 bases between them. The CDR3 is 17 amino acids. Germline lookup yields CDR1 MDHEN and CDR2 SYDVKM. The rearrangement uses TRBV28 and TRBJ1-2, with D uncertain. The source material was CD4+ T cells from peripheral blood mononuclear cells, sampled in the second trimester of pregnancy. This clonotype originated in a female donor with multiple sclerosis, enrolled in a pregnancy study. The CDR3 sequence is CASTPPVRLTRDYGYTF. The CDR3 nucleotides are TGTGCCAGCACCCCACCGGTCCGCCTCACTCGAGACTATGGCTACACCTTC.